Below, one T cell receptor (beta chain) is given with its context. This record comes from a study of T cell responses to AZD1222 COVID-19 vaccine. Germline assignment: CDR1 LNHDA and CDR2 SQIVND (reference sequence). The CDR3 is made up of 15 amino acids. The V end lost 6 bases, the J end lost 0 bases, and 12 bases lay between the germline ends. Using immunoSEQ multiplex PCR, the repertoire was profiled, and TCRdb retains in-frame clones only, with some absent. The sample contains 150,000 or so clones, around nine tenths of which appear only once. This chain uses TRBV19 with TRBJ1-5; D gene uncertain. The sample consisted of peripheral blood, taken on day 0 of AZD1222 vaccination. The source is an adult in good health. The CDR3 DNA reads TGTGCCAGTAGGGTTATAGGGCATAGCAATCAGCCCCAGCATTTT. Translated: CASRVIGHSNQPQHF.